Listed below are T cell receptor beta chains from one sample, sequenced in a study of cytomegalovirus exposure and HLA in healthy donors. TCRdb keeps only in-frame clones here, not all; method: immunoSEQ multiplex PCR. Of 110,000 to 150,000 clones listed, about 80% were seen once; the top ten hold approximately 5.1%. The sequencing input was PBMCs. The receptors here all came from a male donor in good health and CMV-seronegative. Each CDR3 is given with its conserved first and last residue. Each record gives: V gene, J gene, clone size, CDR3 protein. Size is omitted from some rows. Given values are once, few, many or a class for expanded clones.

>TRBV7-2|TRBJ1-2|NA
CASSSPGKANYGYTF
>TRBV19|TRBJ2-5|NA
CASSDRGEETQYF
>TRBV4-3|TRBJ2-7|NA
CASSSRDRASEQYF
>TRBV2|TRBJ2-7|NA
CASSEVADSYEQYF
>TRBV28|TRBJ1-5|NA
CASSRPARGQPQHF
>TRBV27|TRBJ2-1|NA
CASRIGAGGGLNEQFF
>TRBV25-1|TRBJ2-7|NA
CASSRVYEQYF
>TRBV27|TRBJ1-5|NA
CASSFDPREGPQHF
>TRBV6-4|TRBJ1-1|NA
CASSDSGGRAFF
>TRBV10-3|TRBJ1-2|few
CAIRRENYGYTF
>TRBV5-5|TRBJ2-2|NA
CASSLQGITGELFF
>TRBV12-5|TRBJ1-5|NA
CASGQGMGQPQHF
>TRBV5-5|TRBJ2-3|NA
CASSFQAGVGADTQYF
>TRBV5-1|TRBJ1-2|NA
CASSLAVGNENGYTF
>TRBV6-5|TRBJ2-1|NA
CASSTLAGGRNEQFF
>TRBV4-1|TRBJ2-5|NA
CASSHAIAGAWTQYF
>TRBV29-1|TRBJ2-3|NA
CSAQGAGTSTDTQYF
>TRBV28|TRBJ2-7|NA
CASSPYSYEQYF
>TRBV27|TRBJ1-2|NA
CASRPIGGNYGYTF
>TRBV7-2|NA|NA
CASSLRTQGLGEQYF